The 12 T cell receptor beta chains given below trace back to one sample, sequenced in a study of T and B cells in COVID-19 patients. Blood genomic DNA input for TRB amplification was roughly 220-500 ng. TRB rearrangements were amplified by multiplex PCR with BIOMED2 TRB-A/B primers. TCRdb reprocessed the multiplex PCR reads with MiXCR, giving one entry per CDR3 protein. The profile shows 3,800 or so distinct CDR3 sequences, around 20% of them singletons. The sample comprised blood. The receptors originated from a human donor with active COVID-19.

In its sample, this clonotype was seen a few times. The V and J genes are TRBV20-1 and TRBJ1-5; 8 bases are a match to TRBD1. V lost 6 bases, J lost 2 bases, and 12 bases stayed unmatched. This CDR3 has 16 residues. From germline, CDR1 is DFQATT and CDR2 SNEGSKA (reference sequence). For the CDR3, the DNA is TGCAGTGCCGTGGCCGGACAGGGCAGACGCAATCAGCCCCAGCATTTT. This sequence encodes CSAVAGQGRRNQPQHF.

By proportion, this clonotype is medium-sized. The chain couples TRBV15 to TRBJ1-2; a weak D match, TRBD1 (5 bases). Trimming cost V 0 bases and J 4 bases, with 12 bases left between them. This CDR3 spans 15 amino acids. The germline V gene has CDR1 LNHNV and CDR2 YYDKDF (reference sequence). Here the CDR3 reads CATSRDSDSIYGYTF. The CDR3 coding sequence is TGTGCCACCAGCAGAGATAGTGACAGTATCTATGGCTACACCTTC.

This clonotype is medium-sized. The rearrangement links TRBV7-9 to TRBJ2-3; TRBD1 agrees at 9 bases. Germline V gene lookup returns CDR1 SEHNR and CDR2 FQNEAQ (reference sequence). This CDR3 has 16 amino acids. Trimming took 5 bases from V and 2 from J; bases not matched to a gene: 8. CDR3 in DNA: TGTGCCAGCAGCAAAGCCGGACAGGGGCACACAGATACGCAGTATTTT. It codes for CASSKAGQGHTDTQYF.

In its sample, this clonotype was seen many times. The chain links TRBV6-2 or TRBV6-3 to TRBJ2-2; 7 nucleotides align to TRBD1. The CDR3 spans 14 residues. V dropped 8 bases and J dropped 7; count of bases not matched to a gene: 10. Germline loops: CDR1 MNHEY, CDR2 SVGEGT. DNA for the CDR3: TGTGCCAGCGCCCCAAGGGGGCGCGGCGGGGAGCTGTTTTTT. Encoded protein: CASAPRGRGGELFF.

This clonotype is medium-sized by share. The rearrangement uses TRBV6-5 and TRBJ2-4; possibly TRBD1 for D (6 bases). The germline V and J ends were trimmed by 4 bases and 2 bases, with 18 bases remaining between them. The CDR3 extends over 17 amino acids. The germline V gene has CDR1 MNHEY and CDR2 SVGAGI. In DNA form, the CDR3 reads TGTGCCAGCAGTTCCCCCCAGGGGCTCGCCTCCAAAAACATTCAGTACTTC. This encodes CASSSPQGLASKNIQYF.

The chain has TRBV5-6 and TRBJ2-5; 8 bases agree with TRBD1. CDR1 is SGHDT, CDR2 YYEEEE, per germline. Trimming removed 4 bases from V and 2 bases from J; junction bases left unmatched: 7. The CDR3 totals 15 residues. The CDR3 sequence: CASSRAGTGQETQYF. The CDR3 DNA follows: TGTGCCAGCAGCCGAGCCGGGACAGGTCAAGAGACCCAGTACTTC.

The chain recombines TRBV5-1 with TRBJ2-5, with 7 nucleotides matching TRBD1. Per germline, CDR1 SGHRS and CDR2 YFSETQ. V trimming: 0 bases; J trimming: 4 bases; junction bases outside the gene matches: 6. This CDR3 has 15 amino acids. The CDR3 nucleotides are TGCGCCAGCAGCTTGGAGACAGGGTCCGGAGAGACCCAGTACTTC. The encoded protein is CASSLETGSGETQYF.

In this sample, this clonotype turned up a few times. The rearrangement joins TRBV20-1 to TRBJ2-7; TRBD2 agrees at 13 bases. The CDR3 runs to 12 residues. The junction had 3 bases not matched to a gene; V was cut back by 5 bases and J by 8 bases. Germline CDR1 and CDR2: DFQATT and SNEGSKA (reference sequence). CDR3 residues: CSAPTSGRKQYF. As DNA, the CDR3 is TGCAGTGCTCCGACTAGCGGGAGGAAGCAGTACTTC.

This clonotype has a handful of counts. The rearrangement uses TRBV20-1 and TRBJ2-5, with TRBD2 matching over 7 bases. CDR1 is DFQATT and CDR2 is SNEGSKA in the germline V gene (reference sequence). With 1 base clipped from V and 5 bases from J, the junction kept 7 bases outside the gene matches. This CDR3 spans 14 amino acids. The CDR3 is CSARAGGSRETQYF. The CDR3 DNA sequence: TGCAGTGCTAGAGCGGGAGGCTCCAGGGAGACCCAGTACTTC.

The CDR3 reads CSAVAGGDTGELFF. The DNA for the CDR3 is TGCAGTGCTGTAGCGGGAGGGGATACCGGGGAGCTGTTTTTT. The rearrangement joins TRBV20-1 to TRBJ2-2; 11 nucleotides agree with TRBD2. Unmatched junction bases numbered 4, after V lost 5 bases and J lost 5 bases. There are 14 residues in the CDR3. The germline CDR1 and CDR2 sequences are DFQATT and SNEGSKA (reference sequence).

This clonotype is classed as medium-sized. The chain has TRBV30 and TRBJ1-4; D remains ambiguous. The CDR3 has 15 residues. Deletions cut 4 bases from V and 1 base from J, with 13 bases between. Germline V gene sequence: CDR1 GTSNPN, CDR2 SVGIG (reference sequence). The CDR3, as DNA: TGTGCCTGGACCCCGCTGGGAGGAACTAATGAAAAACTGTTTTTT. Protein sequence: CAWTPLGGTNEKLFF.

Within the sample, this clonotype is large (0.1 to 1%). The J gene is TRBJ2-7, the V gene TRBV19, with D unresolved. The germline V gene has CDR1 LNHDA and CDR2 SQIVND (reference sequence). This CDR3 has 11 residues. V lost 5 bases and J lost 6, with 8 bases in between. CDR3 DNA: TGTGCCAGTAGTTCGACCTCCGAGCAGTACTTC. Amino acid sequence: CASSSTSEQYF.